The 29 T cell receptor beta chains below were found in one sample sequenced in a study of T cell repertoires in aging, cancer and after chemotherapy. Multiplex touch-down PCR with TRB-A/B primers amplified rearranged V-D-J TRB sequences. TCRdb itself ran the multiplex PCR reads through MiXCR, one entry per CDR3 protein. The sample gives around 800 distinct CDR3 sequences, about 26% of which show up once; around 25% is in the top ten. Amplification of TCR beta used genomic DNA extracted from peripheral blood. Source material: blood. Receptor source: a human donor with a solid tumor.

The chain uses TRBV7-2 and TRBJ1-3; 7 bases match TRBD1. The germline V gene has CDR1 SGHTA and CDR2 FQGNSA. The length of the CDR3 is 16 residues. Trimming removed 6 bases from V and 2 bases from J; junction bases left unmatched: 10. The chain's CDR3 is CASSRNSGGTGNTIYF. In nucleotides, the CDR3 is TGTGCCAGCAGTCGGAATTCAGGGGGGACTGGAAACACCATATATTTT.

The rearrangement links TRBV30 to TRBJ1-1; D unclear. With 1 base removed from V and 0 bases from J, the gap between germline ends came to 12 bases. The germline V gene has CDR1 GTSNPN and CDR2 SVGIG (reference sequence). There are 15 residues in the CDR3. CDR3 sequence: CAWSGPGLVNTEAFF. The CDR3, as DNA: TGTGCCTGGAGTGGGCCGGGCCTAGTGAACACTGAAGCTTTCTTT. Full variable domain (rest looked up from reference TRBV30 and TRBJ1-1): SQTIHQWPATLVQPVGSPLSLECTVEGTSNPNLYWYRQAAGRGLQLLFYSVGIGQISSEVPQNLSASRPQDRQFILSSKKLLLSDSGFYLCAWSGPGLVNTEAFFGQGTRLTVV.

This clonotype is large by share. This sequence joins TRBV12-3 or TRBV12-4 and TRBJ2-3; D is possibly TRBD2 (6 bases). The CDR3 extends over 16 amino acids. The germline V and J ends were trimmed by 3 bases and 0 bases, with 13 bases remaining between them. For the CDR3, the DNA is TGTGCCAGCAGTTTTTTACCCGGGGGTAGCACAGATACGCAGTATTTT. Protein sequence: CASSFLPGGSTDTQYF.

The chain uses TRBV6-6 and TRBJ1-3; D perhaps matches TRBD1 (5 bases). CDR1 and CDR2 from the germline V gene are MNHNY and SVGAGI (reference sequence). The CDR3 runs to 14 residues. CDR3 nucleotide sequence: TGTGTTAGCAGCTCCGACAGCATCGGAAACACCATATATTTT. As protein: CVSSSDSIGNTIYF.

This clonotype was observed a few times. This chain uses TRBV4-3 with TRBJ1-2; 7 bases map to TRBD1. V gave up 3 bases and J gave up 4 bases; unmatched junction bases: 11. The CDR3 is 16 residues long. Germline V gives CDR1 LGHNA, CDR2 YSLEER. The CDR3 DNA follows: TGCGCCAGCAGCCAGAAGGTTAAGGACAGGATCTATGGCTACACCTTC. This sequence encodes CASSQKVKDRIYGYTF.

This clonotype is labeled large. This chain connects TRBV19 to TRBJ2-1; the D gene is possibly TRBD2 (5 bases). This CDR3 is 14 amino acids long. Trimming stripped 3 bases from V and 2 bases from J, with 8 bases between. CDR1 and CDR2 (germline): LNHDA, SQIVND (reference sequence). CDR3 nucleotide sequence: TGTGCCAGTAGTATGTGGCGGGCCTACAATGAGCAGTTCTTC. The encoded protein is CASSMWRAYNEQFF.

This clonotype was seen a few times. The chain uses TRBV5-6 and TRBJ2-7, with TRBD2 identical over 12 bases. This CDR3 is built from 16 residues. J gave up 6 bases and V 4 bases, and 11 bases lay outside the gene matches. The germline CDR1 and CDR2 sequences are SGHDT and YYEEEE. CDR3 region: CASSRETSGGRGEQYF. CDR3 nucleotides: TGTGCCAGCAGCCGGGAGACTAGCGGGGGCCGGGGCGAGCAGTACTTC.

This clonotype is large in the sample. V usage is TRBV7-6 and J usage is TRBJ2-7, with D unclear. The ends were cut back, 0 bases at V and 5 bases at J, with 5 bases in the middle. Germline V CDR1 and CDR2: SGHVS, FNYEAQ. The CDR3 is 12 residues long. In nucleotides, the CDR3 is TGTGCCAGCAGCTTAGCTTACGACGAGCAGTACTTC. Translation gives CASSLAYDEQYF.

Judged by abundance, this clonotype is large (0.1 to 1%). The J gene is TRBJ1-1, the V gene TRBV6-5; TRBD1 is a possible D gene (5 bases). The V end was cut by 6 bases, the J end by 4 bases, with 12 bases between. Germline V gives CDR1 MNHEY, CDR2 SVGAGI. The CDR3 runs 13 residues. CDR3 nucleotides: TGTGCCAGCAGAAAGTGGGGGAGCACTGAAGCTTTCTTT. It codes for CASRKWGSTEAFF.

CDR3 residues: CASSPRTNSYEQYF. Written as DNA, the CDR3 is TGTGCCAGTAGTCCCCGGACTAATTCCTACGAGCAGTACTTC. V gene TRBV19 combines with J gene TRBJ2-7; TRBD2 is a possible D gene (6 bases). V lost 5 bases and J 1 base, leaving 12 bases between the germline ends. Germline-derived CDR1 and CDR2 are LNHDA and SQIVND (reference sequence). This CDR3 contains 14 residues.

The chain recombines TRBV6-2 or TRBV6-3 with TRBJ1-1, with no clear D. This CDR3 has 16 residues. Trimming removed 0 bases from V and 0 bases from J, with 11 bases in between. Germline V gives CDR1 MNHEY, CDR2 SVGEGT. The CDR3 loop reads CASSYSGTGLNTEAFF. CDR3 in DNA: TGTGCCAGCAGTTACTCTGGCACCGGGCTGAACACTGAAGCTTTCTTT.

The chain has TRBV20-1 and TRBJ1-5; 7 bases align to TRBD1. The CDR3 is 14 residues long. Germline CDR1 reads DFQATT; CDR2 reads SNEGSKA (reference sequence). V shed 5 bases and J 4 bases; nucleotides not matched to a gene: 8. Here the CDR3 DNA reads TGCAGTGCTGGTCAGGGGGGTATTAATCAGCCCCAGCATTTT. Translated, it gives CSAGQGGINQPQHF.

This clonotype is classed as medium-sized. The chain is built from TRBV27 and TRBJ2-2, with TRBD1 matching 7 bases. This CDR3 has 16 amino acids. The J segment lost 6 bases and the V segment lost 3 bases, leaving 10 bases of the junction unmatched. Per the germline V gene, CDR1 is MNHEY and CDR2 is SMNVEV (reference sequence). CDR3 in amino acids: CASSFFDRVYSGELFF. DNA of the CDR3: TGTGCCAGCAGTTTCTTTGACAGGGTGTATTCCGGGGAGCTGTTTTTT.

Comment on this clonotype: Just one base apart from a much larger clone, this may be a read error. The rearrangement joins TRBV5-5 to TRBJ1-5; no clear D gene. This CDR3 spans 18 amino acids. Germline CDR1 SGHKS, CDR2 YYEKEE (reference sequence). V was clipped by 1 base and J by 0 bases, with 17 bases between them. The CDR3 region is CASSLFNSATHSNQPQHF. The CDR3 coding sequence is TGTGCCAGCAGCTTGTTTAATTCGGCAACCCATAGCAATCAGCCCCAGCATTTT. The full variable domain, in which reference TRBV5-5 and TRBJ1-5 provide the parts outside the CDR3, is DAGVTQSPTHLIKTRGQQVTLRCSPISGHKSVSWYQQVLGQGPQFIFQYYEKEERGRGNFPDRFSARQFPNYSSELNVNALLLGDSALYLCASSLFNSATHSNQPQHFGDGTRLSIL.

This clonotype is medium-sized. The rearrangement joins TRBV6-2 or TRBV6-3 to TRBJ2-3; D gene uncertain. Germline CDR1 is MNHEY and CDR2 is SVGEGT. Trimming pared 11 bases from V and 1 base from J, leaving 13 bases between. The CDR3 covers 13 residues. CDR3 bases: TGTGCCTGGCAAGTCCTCGGCACAGATACGCAGTATTTT. It yields the protein CAWQVLGTDTQYF.

By sample share, this clonotype is large. The chain couples TRBV27 to TRBJ2-7; D is tentatively TRBD1 or TRBD2 (5 bases each). CDR1 and CDR2 (germline): MNHEY, SMNVEV (reference sequence). The CDR3 spans 15 residues. V gave up 4 bases and J gave up 3 bases, with 16 bases separating them. CDR3 region: CASSSRDGHHYEQYF. CDR3 coding DNA: TGTGCCAGCAGTTCCCGGGACGGACATCACTACGAGCAGTACTTC.

The J gene is TRBJ2-7, the V gene TRBV7-9, with 7 bases identical to TRBD1. The germline CDR1 and CDR2 sequences are SEHNR and FQNEAQ (reference sequence). This CDR3 has 14 amino acids. V lost 4 bases and J lost 1; bases outside the gene matches: 4. CDR3 amino acids: CASSWDRPSYEQYF. The CDR3 nucleotides read TGTGCCAGCAGCTGGGACAGACCATCCTACGAGCAGTACTTC.

Regarding this clonotype: A much larger clone is a single base away; this may be a read error. Likely a read error: the CDR3 ends without its conserved phenylalanine or tryptophan. This chain links TRBV4-3 with TRBJ1-2; perhaps TRBD1 as D (5 bases). The germline V gene has CDR1 LGHNA and CDR2 YSLEER. Trimming took 3 bases from V and 6 from J, leaving 20 bases between them. The CDR3 is 16 amino acids. This CDR3 reads CASSHEPNSRGDGYTL. The CDR3 coding sequence is TGCGCCAGCAGCCACGAACCTAATAGCCGGGGCGATGGCTACACCTTG.

The chain carries TRBV19 and TRBJ1-4; D ambiguous. V shed 1 base and J shed 2 bases, with 2 bases lying between them. The CDR3 length is 13 residues. Germline V gene lookup returns CDR1 LNHDA and CDR2 SQIVND (reference sequence). The CDR3 nucleotides read TGTGCCAGTAGTATAGTCACTAATGAAAAACTGTTTTTT. Protein sequence: CASSIVTNEKLFF.

Judged by abundance, this clonotype is large. The chain is built from TRBV19 and TRBJ2-7, with D perhaps TRBD1 (5 bases). Trimming took 2 bases from V and 1 from J, leaving 12 bases between them. Germline V gene sequence: CDR1 LNHDA, CDR2 SQIVND (reference sequence). The CDR3 length is 15 residues. As DNA, the CDR3 is TGTGCCAGTAGTATATCGGAACAGGCATCCTACGAGCAGTACTTC. Encoded protein: CASSISEQASYEQYF. The variable domain in full, with the rest retrieved from reference TRBV19 and TRBJ2-7, is DGGITQSPKYLFRKEGQNVTLSCEQNLNHDAMYWYRQDPGQGLRLIYYSQIVNDFQKGDIAEGYSVSREKKESFPLTVTSAQKNPTAFYLCASSISEQASYEQYFGPGTRLTVT.

This clonotype is deemed large (0.1 to 1%). The rearrangement links TRBV13 to TRBJ1-5; D is unclear. Germline V gene data show CDR1 as PRHDT and CDR2 as FYEKMQ (reference sequence). Trimming shortened V by 6 bases and J by 2 bases, and 11 bases separated the two germline ends. The CDR3 is 14 amino acids. Here the CDR3 reads CASSKLGRNQPQHF. The CDR3 DNA follows: TGTGCCAGCAGTAAGCTAGGTCGCAATCAGCCCCAGCATTTT. The full variable domain, with the rest looked up from reference TRBV13 and TRBJ1-5, is AAGVIQSPRHLIKEKRETATLKCYPIPRHDTVYWYQQGPGQDPQFLISFYEKMQSDKGSIPDRFSAQQFSDYHSELNMSSLELGDSALYFCASSKLGRNQPQHFGDGTRLSIL.

This clonotype has just a few counts. The CDR3 here is CASSLALGVNIQYF. In DNA, the CDR3 is TGTGCCAGCAGCTTAGCATTGGGGGTAAACATTCAGTACTTC. The chain couples TRBV7-2 to TRBJ2-4; either TRBD1 or TRBD2 may supply D (5 bases each). V gave up 0 bases and J gave up 6 bases, with 9 bases separating them. The CDR3 covers 14 residues. Per the germline V gene, CDR1 is SGHTA and CDR2 is FQGNSA.

The table lists this clonotype with a few counts. This chain uses TRBV6-2 or TRBV6-3 with TRBJ2-4; TRBD2 matches 8 bases. Germline V gene sequence: CDR1 MNHEY, CDR2 SVGEGT. The J segment lost 4 bases and the V segment lost 4 bases, leaving 6 bases of the junction unmatched. The CDR3 extends over 15 amino acids. The CDR3 loop is CASSFRGLEKNIQYF. CDR3 sequence (DNA): TGTGCCAGCAGTTTTCGGGGACTAGAGAAAAACATTCAGTACTTC.

This clonotype rates as large. The V and J genes are TRBV30 and TRBJ2-1; 7 bases match TRBD2. Germline assignment: CDR1 GTSNPN and CDR2 SVGIG (reference sequence). This CDR3 has 15 amino acids. V was clipped by 4 bases and J by 6 bases; unmatched bases: 12. The CDR3 here is CAWNMGGGYPNEQFF. The CDR3 coding sequence is TGTGCCTGGAACATGGGGGGGGGGTATCCCAATGAGCAGTTCTTC.

J is TRBJ1-1 and V is TRBV19; 9 nucleotides align to TRBD1. CDR1 and CDR2 (germline): LNHDA, SQIVND (reference sequence). The CDR3 sequence is 14 residues long. V was clipped by 9 bases and J by 10 bases; unmatched bases: 15. Here the CDR3 reads CASSFPGQGRLAFF. In nucleotides, the CDR3 is TGTGCCAGCTCCTTTCCGGGACAGGGCCGTCTAGCTTTCTTT.

This sequence joins TRBV10-2 and TRBJ1-4, with 7 bases lining up with TRBD1. J gave up 7 bases and V 8 bases, and 13 bases lay outside the gene matches. Germline V gene lookup returns CDR1 WSHSY and CDR2 SAAADI. The CDR3 has 15 residues. CDR3 DNA sequence: TGCGCCAGCCGGACAGGAGGAGGGAGTGGTGAAAAACTGTTTTTT. The encoded protein is CASRTGGGSGEKLFF.

The chain employs TRBV28 and TRBJ2-7; 11 bases are shared with TRBD2. Germline values: CDR1 MDHEN, CDR2 SYDVKM. This CDR3 has 15 residues. J was trimmed by 3 bases and V by 3 bases; bases with no gene match: 4. Written as DNA, the CDR3 is TGTGCCAGCAGTTTGGGACTAGCGGAACTCTACGAGCAGTACTTC. Translating gives CASSLGLAELYEQYF.

With respect to this clonotype: A much larger clone differs by one base, so this may be a read error. J is TRBJ2-1 and V is TRBV5-6, with 9 bases identical to TRBD2. Germline trimming cut 5 bases from V and 2 bases from J; bases unmatched to any gene: 8. The CDR3 has 16 residues. The germline V gene has CDR1 SGHDT and CDR2 YYEEEE. CDR3 sequence (DNA): TGTGCCAGCAGTTCTAGCGGGAACGATACCTACAATGAGCAGTTCTTC. Protein sequence: CASSSSGNDTYNEQFF.

Within the sample, this clonotype is large. This chain uses TRBV30 with TRBJ1-1, with 11 nucleotides matching TRBD1. Unmatched junction bases numbered 4, after V lost 5 bases and J lost 5 bases. The germline gives CDR1 GTSNPN, CDR2 SVGIG (reference sequence). This CDR3 contains 13 residues. The CDR3 nucleotides are TGTGCCTGGGGACAGGGGGCTATGACTGAAGCTTTCTTT. The encoded protein is CAWGQGAMTEAFF.